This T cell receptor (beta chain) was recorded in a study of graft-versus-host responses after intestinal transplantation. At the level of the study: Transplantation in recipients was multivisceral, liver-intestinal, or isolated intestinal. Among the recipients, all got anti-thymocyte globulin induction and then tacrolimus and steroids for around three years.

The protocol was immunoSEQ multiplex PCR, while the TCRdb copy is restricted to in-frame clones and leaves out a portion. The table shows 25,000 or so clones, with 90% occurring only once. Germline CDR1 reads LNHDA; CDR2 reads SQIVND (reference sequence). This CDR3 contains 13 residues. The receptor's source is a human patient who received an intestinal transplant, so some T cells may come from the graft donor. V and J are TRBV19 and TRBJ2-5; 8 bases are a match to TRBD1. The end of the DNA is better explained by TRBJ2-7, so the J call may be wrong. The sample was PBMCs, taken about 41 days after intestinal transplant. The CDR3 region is CASSDRGSYEQYF. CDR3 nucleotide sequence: TGTGCCAGTAGCGACAGGGGATCCTACGAGCAGTACTTC.